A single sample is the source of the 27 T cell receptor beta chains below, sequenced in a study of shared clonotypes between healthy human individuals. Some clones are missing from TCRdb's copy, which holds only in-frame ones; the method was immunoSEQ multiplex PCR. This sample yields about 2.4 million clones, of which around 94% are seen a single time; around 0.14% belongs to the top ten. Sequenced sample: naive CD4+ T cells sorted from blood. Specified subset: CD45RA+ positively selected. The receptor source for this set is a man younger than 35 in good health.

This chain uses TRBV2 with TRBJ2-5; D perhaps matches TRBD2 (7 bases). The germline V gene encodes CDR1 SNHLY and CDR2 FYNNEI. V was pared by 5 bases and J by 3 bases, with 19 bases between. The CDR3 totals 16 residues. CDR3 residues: CASSWGLGGGEETQYF. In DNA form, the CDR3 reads TGTGCCAGCAGTTGGGGCCTTGGGGGGGGCGAAGAGACCCAGTACTTC.

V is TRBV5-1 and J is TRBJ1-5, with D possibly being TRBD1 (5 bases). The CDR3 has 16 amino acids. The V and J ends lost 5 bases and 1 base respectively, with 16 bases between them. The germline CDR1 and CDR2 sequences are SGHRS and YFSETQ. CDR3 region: CASRVGDGLSNQPQHF. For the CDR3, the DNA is TGCGCCAGCAGAGTGGGGGACGGACTAAGCAATCAGCCCCAGCATTTT.

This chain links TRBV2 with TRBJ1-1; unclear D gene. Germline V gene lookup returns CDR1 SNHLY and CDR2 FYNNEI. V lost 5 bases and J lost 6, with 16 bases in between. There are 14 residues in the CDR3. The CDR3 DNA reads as TGTGCCAGCAGTCGCGACTGGGCGGGCGCTGAAGCTTTCTTT. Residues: CASSRDWAGAEAFF.

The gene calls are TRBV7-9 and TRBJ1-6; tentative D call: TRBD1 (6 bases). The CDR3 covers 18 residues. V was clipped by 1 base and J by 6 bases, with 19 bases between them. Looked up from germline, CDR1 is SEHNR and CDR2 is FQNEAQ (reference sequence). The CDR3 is CASSLVRTGQRVNSPLHF. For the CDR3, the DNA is TGTGCCAGCAGCTTAGTCCGAACAGGACAGAGGGTTAATTCACCCCTCCACTTT.

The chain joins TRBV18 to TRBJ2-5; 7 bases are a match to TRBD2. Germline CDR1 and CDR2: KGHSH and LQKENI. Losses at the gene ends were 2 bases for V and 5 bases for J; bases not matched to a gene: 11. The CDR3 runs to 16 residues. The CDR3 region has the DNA TGTGCCAGCTCACCATCGGGGGGTACCGTCGCGGAGACCCAGTACTTC. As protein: CASSPSGGTVAETQYF.

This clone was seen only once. The CDR3 sequence: CASSTRLCGRYTGELFF. The CDR3 nucleotides read TGTGCCAGCAGCACCCGTCTATGCGGGAGGTACACCGGGGAGCTGTTTTTT. The V gene is TRBV21-1, the J gene TRBJ2-2; whether TRBD2, the table's D call, matches the DNA was not checked. TRBV21-1 is annotated as a pseudogene. The CDR3 has 17 amino acids.

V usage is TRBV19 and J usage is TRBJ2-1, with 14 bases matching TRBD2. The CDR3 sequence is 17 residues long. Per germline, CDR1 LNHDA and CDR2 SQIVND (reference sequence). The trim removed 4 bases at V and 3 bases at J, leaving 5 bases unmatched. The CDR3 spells CASSTRLAGGSYNEQFF. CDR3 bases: TGTGCCAGTAGTACCCGACTAGCGGGGGGGAGCTACAATGAGCAGTTCTTC.

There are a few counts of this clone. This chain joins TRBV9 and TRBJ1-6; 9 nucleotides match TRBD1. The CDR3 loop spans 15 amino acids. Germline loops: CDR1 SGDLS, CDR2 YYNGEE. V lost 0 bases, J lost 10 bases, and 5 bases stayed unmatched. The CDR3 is CASSVVGQGLSPLHF. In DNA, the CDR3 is TGTGCCAGCAGCGTAGTGGGACAGGGTCTCTCACCCCTCCACTTT.

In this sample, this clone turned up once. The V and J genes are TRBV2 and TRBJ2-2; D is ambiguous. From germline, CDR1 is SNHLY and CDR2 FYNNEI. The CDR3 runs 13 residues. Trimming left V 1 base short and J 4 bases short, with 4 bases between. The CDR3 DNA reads TGTGCCAGCAGTGAAGTGATCACCGGGGAGCTGTTTTTT. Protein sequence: CASSEVITGELFF.

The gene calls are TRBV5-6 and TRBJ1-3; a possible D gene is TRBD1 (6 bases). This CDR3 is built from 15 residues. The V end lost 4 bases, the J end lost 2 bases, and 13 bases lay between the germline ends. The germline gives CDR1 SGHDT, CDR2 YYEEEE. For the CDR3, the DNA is TGTGCCAGCAGCACCTACAGGGAGGCTGGAAACACCATATATTTT. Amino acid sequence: CASSTYREAGNTIYF.

The CDR3 bases are TGTGCCAGCAGCTTTAGACTAGCGGGGGACCAAGAGACCCAGTACTTC. This gives the protein CASSFRLAGDQETQYF. The chain combines TRBV5-4 with TRBJ2-5; TRBD2 aligns across 12 bases. V shed 2 bases, J shed 0 bases, and the junction held 2 bases outside the gene matches. CDR3 length: 16 residues. Germline lookup yields CDR1 SGHNT and CDR2 YYREEE (reference sequence).

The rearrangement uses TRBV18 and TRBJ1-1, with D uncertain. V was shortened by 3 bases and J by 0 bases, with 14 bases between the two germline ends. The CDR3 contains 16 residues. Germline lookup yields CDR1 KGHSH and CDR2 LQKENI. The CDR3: CASSPAAGGMNTEAFF. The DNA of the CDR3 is TGTGCCAGCTCACCGGCCGCAGGAGGGATGAACACTGAAGCTTTCTTT.

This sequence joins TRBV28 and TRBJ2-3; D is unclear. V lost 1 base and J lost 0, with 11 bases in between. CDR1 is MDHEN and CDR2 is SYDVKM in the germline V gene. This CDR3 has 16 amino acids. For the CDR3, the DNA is TGTGCCAGCAGTTTATTGGCCATTTCTAGCACAGATACGCAGTATTTT. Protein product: CASSLLAISSTDTQYF.

Here the CDR3 DNA reads TGCGCCAGCAGTGAGTCCGGCAGATCCAGCTCCTACGAGCAGTACTTC. Protein product: CASSESGRSSSYEQYF. This rearrangement joins TRBV10-1 to TRBJ2-7, with no clear D. The germline gives CDR1 WNHNN, CDR2 SYGVQD (reference sequence). The CDR3 totals 16 residues. V was pared by 0 bases and J by 0 bases, with 12 bases between.

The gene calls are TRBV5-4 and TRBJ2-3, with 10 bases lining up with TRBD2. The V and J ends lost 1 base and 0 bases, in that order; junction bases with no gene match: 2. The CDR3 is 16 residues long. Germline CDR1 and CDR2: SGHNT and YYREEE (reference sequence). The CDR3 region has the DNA TGTGCCAGCAGCTTGCCGGGACTAGCGAGCACAGATACGCAGTATTTT. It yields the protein CASSLPGLASTDTQYF.

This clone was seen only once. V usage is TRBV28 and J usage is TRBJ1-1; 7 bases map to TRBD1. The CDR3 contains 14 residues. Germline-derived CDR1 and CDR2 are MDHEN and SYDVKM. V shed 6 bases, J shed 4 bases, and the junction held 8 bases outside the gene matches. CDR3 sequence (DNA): TGTGCCAGCAGAGGGGGCCTGACAAGCACTGAAGCTTTCTTT. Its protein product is CASRGGLTSTEAFF.

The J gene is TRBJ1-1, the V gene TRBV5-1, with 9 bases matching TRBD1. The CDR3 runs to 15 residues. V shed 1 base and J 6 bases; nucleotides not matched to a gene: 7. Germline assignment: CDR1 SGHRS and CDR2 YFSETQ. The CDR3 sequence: CASSLSTGGFAEAFF. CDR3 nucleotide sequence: TGCGCCAGCAGCTTGTCTACAGGGGGCTTTGCTGAAGCTTTCTTT.

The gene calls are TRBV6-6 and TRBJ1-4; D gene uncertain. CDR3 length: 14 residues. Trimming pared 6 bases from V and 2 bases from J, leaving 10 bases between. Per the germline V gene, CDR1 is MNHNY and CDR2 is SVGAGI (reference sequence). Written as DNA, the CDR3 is TGTGCCAGCAGCCCGGTGGGGACTAATGAAAAACTGTTTTTT. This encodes CASSPVGTNEKLFF.

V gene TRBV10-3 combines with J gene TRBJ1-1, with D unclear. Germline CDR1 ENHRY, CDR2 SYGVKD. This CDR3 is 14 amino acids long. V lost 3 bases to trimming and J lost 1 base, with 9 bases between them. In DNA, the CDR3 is TGTGCCATCAGTGATAAGGCCACGAACACTGAAGCTTTCTTT. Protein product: CAISDKATNTEAFF.

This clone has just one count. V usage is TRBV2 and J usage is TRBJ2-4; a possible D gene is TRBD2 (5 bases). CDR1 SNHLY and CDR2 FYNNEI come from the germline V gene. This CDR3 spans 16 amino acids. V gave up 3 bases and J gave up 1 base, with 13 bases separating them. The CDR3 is CASSEKEVGAKNIQYF. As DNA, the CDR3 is TGTGCCAGCAGTGAGAAGGAGGTGGGCGCCAAAAACATTCAGTACTTC. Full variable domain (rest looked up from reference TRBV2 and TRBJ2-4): EPEVTQTPSHQVTQMGQEVILRCVPISNHLYFYWYRQILGQKVEFLVSFYNNEISEKSEIFDDQFSVERPDGSNFTLKIRSTKLEDSAMYFCASSEKEVGAKNIQYFGAGTRLSVL.

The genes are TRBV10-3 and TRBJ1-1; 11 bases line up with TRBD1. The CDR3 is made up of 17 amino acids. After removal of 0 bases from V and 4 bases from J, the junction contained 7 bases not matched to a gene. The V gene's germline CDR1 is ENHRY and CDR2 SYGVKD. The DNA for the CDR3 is TGTGCCATCAGTGAGTCTAGGACAGGGGGCGCATCCACTGAAGCTTTCTTT. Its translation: CAISESRTGGASTEAFF.

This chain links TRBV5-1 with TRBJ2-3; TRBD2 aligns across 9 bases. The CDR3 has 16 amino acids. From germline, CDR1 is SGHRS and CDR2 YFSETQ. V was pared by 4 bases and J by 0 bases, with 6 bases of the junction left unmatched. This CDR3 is CASSMETSGSTDTQYF. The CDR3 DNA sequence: TGCGCCAGCAGCATGGAGACTAGCGGAAGCACAGATACGCAGTATTTT.

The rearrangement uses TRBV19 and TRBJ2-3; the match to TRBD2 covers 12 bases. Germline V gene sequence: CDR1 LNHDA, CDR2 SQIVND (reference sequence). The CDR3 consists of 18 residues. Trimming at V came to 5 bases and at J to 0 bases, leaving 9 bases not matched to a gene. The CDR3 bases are TGTGCCAGTAGTTTGTCTAGCGGGAGGGCCGGGAGCACAGATACGCAGTATTTT. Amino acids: CASSLSSGRAGSTDTQYF.

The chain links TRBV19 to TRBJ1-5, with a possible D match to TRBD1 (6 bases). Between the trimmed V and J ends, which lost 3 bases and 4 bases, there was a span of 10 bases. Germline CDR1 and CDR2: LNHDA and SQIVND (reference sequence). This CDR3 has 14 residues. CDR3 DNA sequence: TGTGCCAGTAGTATGACAGGAGCAAATCAGCCCCAGCATTTT. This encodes CASSMTGANQPQHF.

CDR3 residues: CASRPEQGYATEAFF. In DNA form, the CDR3 reads TGCGCCAGCAGGCCGGAACAGGGGTACGCCACTGAAGCTTTCTTT. The rearrangement joins TRBV5-1 to TRBJ1-1; 7 positions agree with TRBD1. The CDR3 runs to 15 residues. Trimming cost V 5 bases and J 4 bases; bases outside gene matches: 11. Per the germline V gene, CDR1 is SGHRS and CDR2 is YFSETQ.

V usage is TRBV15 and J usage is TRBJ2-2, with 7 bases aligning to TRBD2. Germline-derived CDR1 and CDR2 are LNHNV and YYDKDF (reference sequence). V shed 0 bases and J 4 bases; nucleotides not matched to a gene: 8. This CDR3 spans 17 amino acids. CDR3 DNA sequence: TGTGCCACCAGCAGAGAACGGCGGGAGCAATCCACCGGGGAGCTGTTTTTT. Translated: CATSRERREQSTGELFF.

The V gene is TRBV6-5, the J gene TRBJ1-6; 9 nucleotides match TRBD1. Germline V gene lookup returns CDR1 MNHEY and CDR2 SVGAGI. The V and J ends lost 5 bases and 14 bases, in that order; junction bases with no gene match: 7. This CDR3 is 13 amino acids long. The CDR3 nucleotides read TGTGCCAGCAGTGGACAGGGGAGGGAAACCCTCCACTTT. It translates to CASSGQGRETLHF.